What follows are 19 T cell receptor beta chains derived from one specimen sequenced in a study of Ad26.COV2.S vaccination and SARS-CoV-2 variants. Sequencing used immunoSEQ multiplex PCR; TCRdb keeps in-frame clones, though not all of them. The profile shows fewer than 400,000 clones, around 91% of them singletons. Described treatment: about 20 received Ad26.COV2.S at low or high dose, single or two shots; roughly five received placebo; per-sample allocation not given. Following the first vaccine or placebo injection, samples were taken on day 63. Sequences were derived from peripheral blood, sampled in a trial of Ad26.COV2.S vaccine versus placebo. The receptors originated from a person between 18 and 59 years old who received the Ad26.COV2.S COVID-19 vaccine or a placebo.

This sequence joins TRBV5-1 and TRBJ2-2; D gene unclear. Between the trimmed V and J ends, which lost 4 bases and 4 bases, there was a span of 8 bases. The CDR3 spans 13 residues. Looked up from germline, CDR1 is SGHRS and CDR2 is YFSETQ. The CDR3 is CASSKGPTGELFF. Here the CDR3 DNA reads TGCGCCAGCAGCAAGGGTCCCACCGGGGAGCTGTTTTTT.

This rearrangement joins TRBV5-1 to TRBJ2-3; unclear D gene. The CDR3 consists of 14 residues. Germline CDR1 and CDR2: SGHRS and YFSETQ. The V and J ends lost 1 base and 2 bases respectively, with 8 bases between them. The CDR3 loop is CASSLPQSTDTQYF. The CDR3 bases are TGCGCCAGCAGCTTGCCCCAGTCCACAGATACGCAGTATTTT.

The CDR3 bases are TGTGCCAGCAGCAACGCCCAGACCTCCAGGGGTGGGTACGAGCAGTACTTC. Protein sequence: CASSNAQTSRGGYEQYF. The chain is built from TRBV7-6 and TRBJ2-7; perhaps TRBD1 as D (6 bases). CDR3 length: 17 amino acids. CDR1 is SGHVS and CDR2 is FNYEAQ in the germline V gene. With 5 bases removed from V and 4 bases from J, the gap between germline ends came to 24 bases.

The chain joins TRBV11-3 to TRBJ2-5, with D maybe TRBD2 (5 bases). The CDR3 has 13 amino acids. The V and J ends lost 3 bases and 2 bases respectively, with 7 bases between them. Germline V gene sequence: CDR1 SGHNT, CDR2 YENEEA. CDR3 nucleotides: TGTGCCAGCAGCTTTGGACTTCAAGAGACCCAGTACTTC. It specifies CASSFGLQETQYF.

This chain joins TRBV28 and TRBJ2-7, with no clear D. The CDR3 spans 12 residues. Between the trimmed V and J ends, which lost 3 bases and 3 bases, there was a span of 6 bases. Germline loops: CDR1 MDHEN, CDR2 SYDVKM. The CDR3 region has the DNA TGTGCCAGCAGTTTTTCCTTCTACGAGCAGTACTTC. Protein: CASSFSFYEQYF.

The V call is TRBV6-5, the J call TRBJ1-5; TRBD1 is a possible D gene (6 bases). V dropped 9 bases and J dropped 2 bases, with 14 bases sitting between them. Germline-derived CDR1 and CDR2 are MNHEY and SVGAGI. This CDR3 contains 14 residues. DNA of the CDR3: TGTGCCAGTGCATCGTACAGGGGCAATCAGCCCCAGCATTTT. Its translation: CASASYRGNQPQHF.

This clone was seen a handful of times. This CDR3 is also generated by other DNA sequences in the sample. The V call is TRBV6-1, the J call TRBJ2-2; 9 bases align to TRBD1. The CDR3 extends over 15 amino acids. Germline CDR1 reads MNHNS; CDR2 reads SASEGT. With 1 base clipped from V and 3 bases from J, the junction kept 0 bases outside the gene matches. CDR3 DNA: TGTGCCAGCAGTGAAGGGACAGGGGACACCGGGGAGCTGTTTTTT. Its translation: CASSEGTGDTGELFF.

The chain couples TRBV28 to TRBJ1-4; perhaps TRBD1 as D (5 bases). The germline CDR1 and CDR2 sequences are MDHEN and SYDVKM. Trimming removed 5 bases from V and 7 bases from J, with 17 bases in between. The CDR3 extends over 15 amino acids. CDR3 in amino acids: CASSGTGAIVEKLFF. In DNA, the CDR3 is TGTGCCAGCAGTGGTACTGGGGCGATTGTTGAAAAACTGTTTTTT.

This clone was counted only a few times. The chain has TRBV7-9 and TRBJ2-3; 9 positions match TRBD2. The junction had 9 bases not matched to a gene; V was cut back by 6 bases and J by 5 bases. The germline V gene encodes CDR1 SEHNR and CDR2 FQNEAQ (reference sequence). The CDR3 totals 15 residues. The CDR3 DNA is TGTGCCAGCAGTCCTAGCGGGAACGCCATAGATACGCAGTATTTT. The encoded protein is CASSPSGNAIDTQYF.

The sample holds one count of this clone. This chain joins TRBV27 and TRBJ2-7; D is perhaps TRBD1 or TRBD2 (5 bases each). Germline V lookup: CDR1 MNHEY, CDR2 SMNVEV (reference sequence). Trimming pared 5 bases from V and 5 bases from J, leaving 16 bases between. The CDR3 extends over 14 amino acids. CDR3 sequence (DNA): TGTGCCAGCAGTATCCGGGTCCCGGGGCACGAGCAGTACTTC. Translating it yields CASSIRVPGHEQYF.

The CDR3 coding sequence is TGTGCCAGCAGCCAAGCGGGCGGGATGTCCTACGAGCAGTACTTC. This sequence encodes CASSQAGGMSYEQYF. The rearrangement links TRBV4-2 to TRBJ2-7, with D tentatively TRBD2 (6 bases). Trimming took off 1 base at V and 1 base at J, with 11 bases between the two ends. The CDR3 contains 15 residues. Germline values: CDR1 LGHNA, CDR2 YNFKEQ.

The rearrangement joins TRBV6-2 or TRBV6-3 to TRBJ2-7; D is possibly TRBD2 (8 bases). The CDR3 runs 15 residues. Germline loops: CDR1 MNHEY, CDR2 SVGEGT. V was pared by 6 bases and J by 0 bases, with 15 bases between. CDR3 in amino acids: CASSRGGQHSYEQYF. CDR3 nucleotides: TGTGCCAGCAGCCGGGGGGGACAGCACTCCTACGAGCAGTACTTC.

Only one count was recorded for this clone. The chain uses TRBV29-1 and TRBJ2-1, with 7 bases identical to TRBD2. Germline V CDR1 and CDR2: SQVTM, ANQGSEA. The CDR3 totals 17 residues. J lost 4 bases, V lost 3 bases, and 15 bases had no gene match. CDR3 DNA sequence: TGCAGCGTTGATTCTCCACAAAGCGGGACTTTTTACAATGAGCAGTTCTTC. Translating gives CSVDSPQSGTFYNEQFF.

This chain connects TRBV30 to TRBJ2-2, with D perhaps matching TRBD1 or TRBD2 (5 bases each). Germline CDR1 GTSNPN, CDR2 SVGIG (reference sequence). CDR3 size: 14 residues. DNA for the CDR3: TGTGCGGGGGACGTTCTTTGGGGCACCGGGGAGCTGTTTTTT. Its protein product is CAGDVLWGTGELFF.

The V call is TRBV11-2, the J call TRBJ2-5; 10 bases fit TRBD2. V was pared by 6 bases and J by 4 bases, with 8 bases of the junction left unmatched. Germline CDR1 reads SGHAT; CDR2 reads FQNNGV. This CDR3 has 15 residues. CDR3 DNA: TGTGCCAGCAGACGAGCGGGAGGGCCTCGAGAGACCCAGTACTTC. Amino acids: CASRRAGGPRETQYF.

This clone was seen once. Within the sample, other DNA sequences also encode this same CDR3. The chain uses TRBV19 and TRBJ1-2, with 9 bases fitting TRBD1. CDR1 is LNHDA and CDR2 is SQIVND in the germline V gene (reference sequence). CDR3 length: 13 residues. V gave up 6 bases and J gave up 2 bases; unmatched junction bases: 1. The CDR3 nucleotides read TGTGCCAGTAGAGGGACAGGGAACTATGGCTACACCTTC. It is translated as CASRGTGNYGYTF.

The CDR3 loop reads CASSGLAEDSSYNEQFF. For the CDR3, the DNA is TGTGCCAGCAGCGGACTAGCGGAAGACAGCTCCTACAATGAGCAGTTCTTC. J is TRBJ2-1 and V is TRBV7-9, with 10 positions matching TRBD2. The length of the CDR3 is 17 residues. Per germline, CDR1 SEHNR and CDR2 FQNEAQ (reference sequence). Germline trimming cut 5 bases from V and 0 bases from J; bases unmatched to any gene: 7.

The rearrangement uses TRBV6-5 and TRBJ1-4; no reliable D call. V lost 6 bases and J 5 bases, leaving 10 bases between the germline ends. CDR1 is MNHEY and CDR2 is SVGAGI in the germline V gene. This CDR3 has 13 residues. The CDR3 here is CASRGSRNEKLFF. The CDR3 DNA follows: TGTGCCAGCAGGGGATCCAGGAATGAAAAACTGTTTTTT.

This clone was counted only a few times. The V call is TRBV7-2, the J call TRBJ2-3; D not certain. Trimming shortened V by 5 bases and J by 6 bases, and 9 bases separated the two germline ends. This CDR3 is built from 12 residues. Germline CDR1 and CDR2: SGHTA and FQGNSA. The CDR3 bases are TGTGCCAGCAGCCCCTGGCCTGATACGCAGTATTTT. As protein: CASSPWPDTQYF.